This T cell receptor (beta chain) was sequenced for a study of cytomegalovirus exposure and HLA in healthy donors (dated by TCRdb to 2016 to 2017). In the study overall: An earlier analysis of several hundred of the donors reported about 250 Gb of sequence data and some 100 million unique TCR beta sequences from roughly 200 million T cells. An early release covering 500 to 750 HLA-typed donors comprised about 310 gigabases of sequencing data and 85 million to 100 million unique TCR sequences. Of the 350 to 450 genotyped donors, 65% to 90% fell in the genetic ancestry cluster associated with self-reported Caucasian donors. The study aimed to test whether cataloging public T cell receptors could reveal signatures of past pathogen exposure. The study profiled the T cell repertoires of hundreds of subjects by immunosequencing and related them to cytomegalovirus serostatus. In addition to the first cohort of approximately 670 subjects, a separate validation cohort of some 120 different subjects was used. To predict cytomegalovirus infection status, the study combined high-throughput TCR immunosequencing, statistical association of individual TCRs with disease status, and machine learning. A later analysis re-examined previously published TCR beta repertoires from several hundred donors and added high-resolution HLA genotyping to investigate patterns of TCR occurrence. The later analysis used no new phenotypic data to find candidate immune exposures, relying instead on TCR beta sequences and their occurrence across donors. An earlier analysis of nearly 600 of the donors applied high-throughput TCR beta sequencing to assess whether each TCR beta V gene segment acted as functional or pseudogenic. Alongside the repertoire data, information on donor age, sex, ethnicity and CMV serostatus was compiled. In a later genetic analysis, genome-wide SNP genotypes for 398 of the 666 donors were used, and that subset was treated as a discovery cohort. All discovery cohort repertoires had been generated using a single sequencing platform. HLA typing covered class I and class II loci at four-digit resolution. Typing coverage differed by locus: A, B, C, DRB1 and DQB1 were typed in roughly 620-640 donors, DQA1 in 522, DPA1 in over 600, and DPB1 in just under 490. Because of strong linkage in the cohort, a few DR-DQ haplotypes were treated as single units for association and clustering. On average, roughly 200,000 unique TCR beta nucleotide sequences were sequenced per donor among 300 to 500 genotyped donors of the cohort, with roughly 18% of those sequences being non-productive.

Receptor amplification or capture employed the immunoSEQ multiplex PCR assay. A mixture of 60 forward primers for TCR Vbeta segments and 13 reverse primers for TCR Jbeta segments was used in the multiplex PCR. A multiplex PCR assay on genomic DNA amplified the CDR3 region of rearranged TCR beta genes. Amplified TCR beta libraries were sequenced as 87-base-pair reads on the Illumina HiSeq System. The published analysis was carried out like this. In a later analysis, some 80 million unique TCR beta chains were counted across the roughly 700 repertoires, and around 11 million of these chains were shared by at least two donors. A nearest-neighbor algorithm error-corrected the raw reads and collapsed the reads into unique sequences, merging closely related sequences to remove PCR and sequencing errors. V, D and J gene segments were assigned by aligning CDR3 sequences to IMGT reference sequences. For a sequence to be retained, at least a six-nucleotide match to both a V gene segment and a J gene segment was required. A rearrangement was called productive if the CDR3 had no stop codons and remained in frame with V and J, and every other rearrangement was called non-productive. CDR3 was defined by IMGT convention, running from the second conserved V-encoded cysteine to the conserved J-encoded phenylalanine. In an earlier analysis of 550 to 650 of the donors, sequences lacking an unambiguous match to a single V gene segment were excluded. In an earlier analysis of several hundred of the donors, V segments were called functional above 56.7% productive rearrangements and were called segregating when the between-donor standard deviation exceeded 5%. A statistical classification framework was built for diagnosing cytomegalovirus status from the catalog of TCR beta chain sequences. In a later analysis, V and J genes were assigned by comparing TCR nucleotide sequences against IMGT/GENE-DB human TR gene sequences. In a later analysis, CDR3 sequences and most-parsimonious VDJ recombination scenarios were assigned using the TCRdist pipeline. In a later analysis, each TCR beta chain was defined by its CDR3 amino acid sequence together with its V-gene family, and reads without a unique V-gene family were excluded. As a way to deal with suspected cross-contamination and a sequencing artifact, a later analysis dropped 450 to 600 nucleotide sequences that were highly shared and had low generation probability. For each public chain, a later analysis derived a clonal expansion index from normalized ranks of inferred template counts within each repertoire. A later analysis computed generation probabilities with a VDJ recombination model fitted to out-of-frame rearrangements, and checked the results against IGoR. In a later analysis, TCR-TCR, TCR-HLA and TCR-CMV co-occurrence was scored with hypergeometric tests, and a repertoire-size bias correction was applied to TCR pairs. To estimate false discovery rates, a later analysis permuted the HLA or CMV assignments 20 times. In a later analysis, co-occurring TCRs were grouped using DBSCAN, and TCRdist sequence similarity was added for clustering within HLA-allele-positive subsets. Co-occurrence clustering excluded repertoires with fewer than 30,000 or more than 120,000 public chains, plus five with anomalous nucleotide sharing. TCRdb carries this immuneACCESS record with in-frame sequences only. Its versions omit some clonotypes, under half of them owing to an unresolved V gene in the studies checked, with the rest unexplained. D and trimming were read from the DNA, whereas the V and J calls and clone size are those reported in that table. The sample table shows about 98,000 clones, and about 80% are seen once. The ten largest clonotypes hold 10% to 11% of the sample.

Trimming leaves V shorter by 4 bases and J shorter by 3 bases, with the junction holding 6 bases beyond the gene matches. The CDR3, from cysteine to phenylalanine, totals 14 residues. Only CDR3 DNA remains: 42 bases, in frame from the first base. The germline V gene sets CDR1 to SGHRS and CDR2 to YFSETQ. General conclusions and limits of the study: Three of the identified cytomegalovirus-associated TCR beta chains were confirmed in vitro to be specific for cytomegalovirus antigens. HLA typing was unavailable for some donors at each locus, so association tests used only the typed subset. The study listed 164 TCR beta chains as associated with cytomegalovirus. Only TCR beta chains were sequenced in this cohort, and the absence of alpha or paired-chain data limited detectable features. According to a later analysis, most CMV-associated TCR beta chains appeared to be HLA-restricted, and the HLA associations seemed to be driven largely by CMV exposure. Because counts were too low, roughly 16 rarely observed V segments, including chromosome 9 orphons, were left out of the earlier analysis of 587 of the donors. When HLA alleles, especially DR and DQ, strongly co-occurred, attributing TCR associations to individual alleles was difficult. A further reported finding was that TCR beta sequences accurately predicted the HLA-A and HLA-B alleles for most subjects in the first cohort. In an earlier analysis of around 500 of the donors, most TCR beta V segments appeared in productive rearrangements about 87% or about 30% of the time, broadly matching IMGT annotations. Linkage disequilibrium might explain the correlated functional status among segregating V segments, but an unknown experimental factor could not be ruled out. While some public TCRs were present in many individuals, most TCR sequences turned up only very rarely across donors. Roughly uniform sequencing depth across donors was assumed in presence/absence analyses, although this assumption may not hold. The classifier was reported to diagnose cytomegalovirus status with high specificity and sensitivity in both the original and validation cohorts. A later analysis reported that several top co-occurrence clusters appeared linked to parvovirus B19, influenza, CMV and Epstein-Barr virus. Some IMGT-functional V segments, including TRBV6-2 and TRBV6-3, could not be told apart with the 87-base-pair reads, so those segments were excluded. In a later analysis, HLA-associated TCR beta chains showed more clonal expansion and lower generation probabilities than non-associated chains that were equally common. A cluster of highly shared sequence variants was judged likely to represent a technical artifact of the sequencing pipeline. In a later genetic analysis, a missense DCLRE1C variant was associated with V-gene and J-gene trimming of TCR beta chains, and the association was replicated in an independent cohort. A later analysis found that TCR association rates varied across HLA loci, with DRB1 alleles showing the most associated TCRs and HLA-C alleles the fewest. In a later genetic analysis, fewer N-insertions in productive TCRs were reported among donors in an Asian-associated ancestry cluster than the approximately 670-donor mean. For the cohort, immune exposure information was limited to CMV serostatus. Specific HLA alleles were associated with 16,951 TCR beta sequences at a false discovery rate of 0.05 in a later analysis. According to the authors, the approach could potentially be generalized to other disease states and immunological phenotypes.

Concerning this clone: Its antigen remains unidentified. No base quality values were provided; no much bigger clone lies one nucleotide off.

The cohort was made up of hundreds of healthy bone marrow donors. At the time of sampling, every cohort member was nominally healthy, though immune exposures that went unrecorded were likely present. The donor was CMV seropositive and belonged to the group of about 290 seropositive cohort members. Each donor provided a peripheral blood sample, and peripheral blood mononuclear cells were used for TCR beta sequencing. The Qiagen DNeasy Blood Extraction Kit was used to extract genomic DNA from the blood cell samples. Material: PBMCs. The clonotype was recovered from a man aged 18 to 29 in good health and CMV-seropositive. The rearrangement combines TRBV5-1 with TRBJ1-1; TRBD1 fits 7 bases in the junction. The sequence in DNA is TGCGCCAGCAGCGTCTGGACAGGCGACACTGAAGCTTTCTTT. Its translation is CASSVWTGDTEAFF.